This TCR beta chain was recorded in a study of T cells in Graves' hyperthyroidism and ophthalmopathy (dated by TCRdb to between 2019 and 2020). In terms of the full investigation: Peripheral blood was sampled at the time of initial diagnosis, prior to any treatment. The study also compared thyroid tissue and blood T-cell repertoires from over 5 Graves' hyperthyroidism patients. The 95 to 100 discovery patients were randomly divided into training and test sets at a 7:3 ratio. Once sampling was done, hyperthyroidism patients were given methimazole at a starting dose of 30 mg daily, whereas ophthalmopathy patients were given high-dose intravenous methylprednisolone. Prospective prediction of ophthalmopathy was tested in an independent validation cohort consisting of fewer than 20 hyperthyroidism patients and some 17 patients who later progressed to ophthalmopathy. The paper describes TCR Vbeta CDR3 sequencing of 120 to 150 peripheral blood samples, made up of 43 ophthalmopathy patients, approximately 76 hyperthyroidism patients and about 17 progressor patients. To identify TCR V-J signatures that set the groups apart, the researchers used a discovery cohort of about a hundred patients, made up of roughly 40 with Graves' ophthalmopathy and approximately 57 with stable Graves' hyperthyroidism. Results and caveats for the whole study, not just this receptor: No statistical method was used to set the sample size in advance, and investigators knew the group allocation. In validation, the model predicted progression to ophthalmopathy with 55% to 71% sensitivity and roughly 72% specificity, a median of around six months before onset. A model built on a 13 V-J signature distinguished ophthalmopathy from stable hyperthyroidism, reaching about 88% sensitivity and around 81% specificity in cross-validation and 80%/75% in testing. Most expanded thyroid clonotypes (frequency above 0.001) were also found in blood, which suggests that blood repertoires may mirror thyroid immune responses.

At least ten counts were recorded for this clonotype. It lacks a known antigen. The input lacks base qualities; no much larger clone sits a single base away. TCR beta CDR3 regions were amplified from RNA transcripts. The first round of RT-PCR for the TCR CDR3 was performed with the HTBI primer set and the Qiagen OneStep RT-PCR kit. The libraries were constructed in a second round of multiplex PCR and then size-selected and purified. Libraries were sequenced paired-end with 100 bp reads on an Illumina HiSeq2000. The original methods were these. Raw data were processed with SOAPnuke, discarding reads with adapters, uncalled bases, mean Phred below 15, or no exact constant-primer or identifier match. High-quality paired reads were merged with COPE v1.2.5, and unique nucleotide sequences were defined as clonotypes. MiTCR v1.1 was used to align clonotypes to the IMGT TRBV, TRBD and TRBJ reference segments. The analysis included only V-J combinations with a frequency above 0.0001, which together covered around 99% of the repertoires. The TCS score was defined as the ratio of F50 (clonal expansion) to E x V (chaos), calculated using BLOSUM62-based TCRdist between CDR3 peptides within each V-J. Welch's t-statistics and random forest reduced 514 V-J features to around 14, which were used in a naive Bayes classifier (R e1071). Thyroid-blood repertoire similarity was quantified with the Morisita-Horn index. TCRdb redid the processing of the public reads, applying fastp at Q25 and MiXCR, and retained in-frame beta chains. When rows share a CDR3 protein, they turn into one entry using the most common DNA and genes. The V and J calls reflect TCRdb's pipeline rather than the authors' work. In all, the sample holds about 37,000 distinct CDR3 sequences, and approximately 52% of those were seen once. About 17% of the sample belongs to the ten largest clones.

Ophthalmopathy patients had moderately to severely active disease, with a Clinical Activity Score of 3 or more, a NOSPECS grade of 4 or more, and a disease duration of less than 3 months. Any patient with an uncontrolled infection, another autoimmune disease, pregnancy or lactation was excluded. Diagnoses were established on the basis of clinical symptoms, serum thyroxine and TRAb, thyroid ultrasound, and orbital computed tomography. PBMCs were isolated from 10 ml of fresh peripheral blood by Ficoll-Paque density gradient centrifugation. Total RNA was extracted using Trizol reagent, and RNA quality was assessed on an Agilent 2100 Bioanalyzer. The TCR comes from a man between 35 and 55 years old with Graves' ophthalmopathy. Sequenced sample: blood.

The DNA sequence is TGTGCCAGCACAGAGGGACAGACCTACGAGCAGTACTTC. Translated, it gives CASTEGQTYEQYF. Recombination connected TRBV28 to TRBJ2-7; TRBD1 lines up with 7 middle nucleotides. The CDR3, cysteine through phenylalanine, is 13 amino acids long. Only CDR3 DNA remains: 39 bases, in frame from the first base. As encoded in the germline V gene, CDR1 is MDHEN while CDR2 is SYDVKM. Germline trimming: 7 bases from V, 2 bases from J; junction bases outside gene matches: 5.